These 10 T cell receptor beta chains were sequenced from one sample in a study of regulatory T cells in long-lasting Graves disease. Time point defined: persistent/refractory GD, antithyroid drugs over 5 years with positive TRAb. PBMCs provided the RNA from which the TCR library was made. The TCR beta library used iRepertoire HTBI primers with Arm-PCR amplification of CDR3. One entry per CDR3 protein, called by TCRdb with MiXCR from the multiplex PCR reads. The sample contains around 450,000 distinct CDR3 sequences, 20% to 25% of which appear only once. The sample here was peripheral blood mononuclear cells (PBMCs), taken when the disease was refractory, from a patient treated with antithyroid drugs. These receptors all come from a female donor with Graves disease.

This chain links TRBV4-2 with TRBJ2-2, with D perhaps matching TRBD1 (5 bases). The CDR3 length is 16 residues. The V gene lost 4 bases and the J gene lost 3 bases, with 15 bases spanning the gap. Germline V gene sequence: CDR1 LGHNA, CDR2 YNFKEQ. Here the CDR3 reads CASSPTVLTDTGELFF. CDR3 sequence (DNA): TGTGCCAGCAGCCCAACGGTACTGACAGACACCGGGGAGCTGTTTTTT.

Many counts were recorded for this clonotype. The V call is TRBV7-2, the J call TRBJ1-1; D might be TRBD1 (5 bases). Trimming pared 1 base from V and 3 bases from J, leaving 9 bases between. The CDR3 covers 14 residues. Germline V CDR1 and CDR2: SGHTA, FQGNSA. This CDR3 reads CASSLVAGDTEAFF. Written as DNA, the CDR3 is TGTGCCAGCAGCTTAGTCGCGGGGGACACTGAAGCTTTCTTT.

This clonotype was found many times. V is TRBV2 and J is TRBJ1-2, with 9 nucleotides matching TRBD1. The CDR3 spans 14 residues. The germline V gene encodes CDR1 SNHLY and CDR2 FYNNEI. V was clipped by 6 bases and J by 1 base; unmatched bases: 3. This chain's CDR3 is CASSGQGINYGYTF. CDR3 sequence (DNA): TGTGCCAGCAGCGGACAGGGGATTAACTATGGCTACACCTTC.

This clonotype was seen many times. The J gene is TRBJ2-5, the V gene TRBV12-3 or TRBV12-4; D not resolved. The CDR3 loop spans 14 amino acids. Trimming took 3 bases from V and 2 from J, leaving 10 bases between them. The CDR3, as DNA: TGTGCCAGCAGTTTTGGCAGGCATCAAGAGACCCAGTACTTC. Translated, it gives CASSFGRHQETQYF.

This clonotype was picked up many times. This chain joins TRBV28 and TRBJ2-5; D uncertain. The CDR3 covers 15 residues. Trimming took 5 bases from V and 2 from J, leaving 15 bases between them. Per the germline V gene, CDR1 is MDHEN and CDR2 is SYDVKM. Written as DNA, the CDR3 is TGTGCCAGCAGTCCCCCTTGGGCAGAGCAAGAGACCCAGTACTTC. Its protein product is CASSPPWAEQETQYF. Drawing the rest from reference TRBV28 and TRBJ2-5, the complete variable domain is DVKVTQSSRYLVKRTGEKVFLECVQDMDHENMFWYRQDPGLGLRLIYFSYDVKMKEKGDIPEGYSVSREKKERFSLILESASTNQTSMYLCASSPPWAEQETQYFGPGTRLLVL.

This clonotype was observed a handful of times. The CDR3 DNA reads as TGTGCCAGCAGCTTATGGTTGCAGGGGGGTAACTATGGCTACACCTTC. Translated: CASSLWLQGGNYGYTF. The genes are TRBV7-9 and TRBJ1-2, with 7 bases identical to TRBD1. Germline V CDR1 and CDR2: SEHNR, FQNEAQ (reference sequence). This CDR3 has 16 residues. The junction had 7 bases not matched to a gene; V was cut back by 2 bases and J by 1 base.

The chain recombines TRBV12-3 or TRBV12-4 with TRBJ1-5, with TRBD1 as a possible D gene (5 bases). The V and J ends lost 5 bases and 4 bases respectively, with 15 bases between them. This CDR3 contains 15 residues. This chain's CDR3 is CASSQEQVGNQPQHF. The CDR3 region has the DNA TGTGCCAGCAGTCAAGAACAGGTCGGAAATCAGCCCCAGCATTTT.

This clonotype was found a few times. CDR3 nucleotides: TGTGCCAGCAGCTTAGCGGGGTCGAAGGCTTTCTTT. Amino acids: CASSLAGSKAFF. V is TRBV11-3 and J is TRBJ1-1, with no clear D. V gave up 1 base and J gave up 11 bases, with 11 bases separating them. Germline lookup yields CDR1 SGHNT and CDR2 YENEEA. The CDR3 has 12 residues. Filled out from reference TRBV11-3 and TRBJ1-1, the complete variable domain reads EAGVVQSPRYKIIEKKQPVAFWCNPISGHNTLYWYLQNLGQGPELLIRYENEEAVDDSQLPKDRFSAERLKGVDSTLKIQPAELGDSAVYLCASSLAGSKAFFGQGTRLTVV.

There are many counts of this clonotype. The chain is built from TRBV11-2 and TRBJ2-7; D is unclear. The germline V gene encodes CDR1 SGHAT and CDR2 FQNNGV. The CDR3 is 15 residues long. The V and J ends lost 0 bases and 7 bases respectively, with 16 bases between them. The CDR3 coding sequence is TGTGCCAGCAGCTTAGACGGGTCACCCGTGGAGGAGCAGTACTTC. This codes for CASSLDGSPVEEQYF.

This chain joins TRBV29-1 and TRBJ1-1, with 8 bases identical to TRBD1. The J segment lost 3 bases and the V segment lost 5 bases, leaving 5 bases of the junction unmatched. CDR3 length: 13 amino acids. The V gene's germline CDR1 is SQVTM and CDR2 ANQGSEA. The CDR3 region is CSVLSTGDTEAFF. CDR3 bases: TGCAGCGTTTTGTCGACAGGGGACACTGAAGCTTTCTTT.